Below, 28 T cell receptor beta chains from the same sample are listed, as sequenced in a study of T cells in Graves' hyperthyroidism and ophthalmopathy. Regions amplified from RNA transcripts were the TCR beta CDR3 regions. First-round RT-PCR targeting the TCR CDR3 was performed with the HTBI primer set. Via MiXCR, TCRdb re-called the multiplex PCR reads, giving one row per CDR3 protein. The sample carries about 420,000 distinct CDR3 sequences, approximately 15% recorded once. Sequenced input: blood. Every receptor here comes from a woman aged 18-35 years with Graves' hyperthyroidism.

This clonotype has a handful of counts. J is TRBJ2-1 and V is TRBV5-1, with a possible D match to TRBD2 (6 bases). CDR1 is SGHRS and CDR2 is YFSETQ in the germline V gene. V was clipped by 1 base and J by 5 bases, with 13 bases between them. This CDR3 comprises 15 residues. CDR3 residues: CASSLTRDPHNEQFF. In DNA, the CDR3 is TGCGCCAGCAGCTTGACGCGGGATCCCCACAATGAGCAGTTCTTC. The variable domain in full, completed from reference TRBV5-1 and TRBJ2-1, reads KAGVTQTPRYLIKTRGQQVTLSCSPISGHRSVSWYQQTPGQGLQFLFEYFSETQRNKGNFPGRFSGRQFSNSRSEMNVSTLELGDSALYLCASSLTRDPHNEQFFGPGTRLTVL.

This clonotype was picked up many times. The chain is built from TRBV12-3 or TRBV12-4 and TRBJ1-4, with TRBD1 matching over 7 bases. V dropped 6 bases and J dropped 5; count of bases not matched to a gene: 9. The CDR3 sequence is 15 residues long. Here the CDR3 reads CASSRMTGWNEKLFF. The CDR3 DNA reads TGTGCCAGCAGCCGCATGACAGGGTGGAATGAAAAACTGTTTTTT.

This chain joins TRBV6-2 or TRBV6-3 and TRBJ2-2; D unclear. V was clipped by 5 bases and J by 3 bases, with 22 bases between them. In germline, CDR1 is MNHEY, CDR2 SVGEGT. The CDR3 totals 18 residues. CDR3 residues: CASSPIGWLTLDTGELFF. The DNA for the CDR3 is TGTGCCAGCAGTCCGATAGGGTGGCTGACCTTGGACACCGGGGAGCTGTTTTTT.

The sample holds many counts of this clonotype. This chain joins TRBV6-1 and TRBJ2-3; TRBD2 matches 8 bases. V shed 5 bases and J 6 bases; nucleotides not matched to a gene: 13. CDR3 length: 16 amino acids. Germline values: CDR1 MNHNS, CDR2 SASEGT. The CDR3 DNA is TGTGCCAGCAGTCTCCTTTTGTCGGGGGGGCGGGATACGCAGTATTTT. It is translated as CASSLLLSGGRDTQYF.

This clonotype was picked up many times. The chain is built from TRBV2 and TRBJ1-4; D is unclear. Germline V gives CDR1 SNHLY, CDR2 FYNNEI. Trimming pared 3 bases from V and 6 bases from J, leaving 14 bases between. CDR3 length: 15 residues. CDR3 in DNA: TGTGCCAGCAGTGAGGAGGCTACTACGTATGAAAAACTGTTTTTT. Amino acids: CASSEEATTYEKLFF.

This clonotype came up many times. The V and J genes are TRBV6-1 and TRBJ1-1, with D perhaps TRBD1 (6 bases). This CDR3 contains 13 residues. Trimming took 6 bases from V and 3 from J, leaving 11 bases between them. The germline V gene encodes CDR1 MNHNS and CDR2 SASEGT. CDR3 in amino acids: CASSSGQYTEAFF. CDR3 bases: TGTGCCAGCAGCTCCGGACAGTACACTGAAGCTTTCTTT.

For the CDR3, the DNA is TGTGCCAGCAGCTTGAACAGGGCCGCCTCTAACTATGGCTACACCTTC. It yields the protein CASSLNRAASNYGYTF. The rearrangement uses TRBV5-6 and TRBJ1-2, with D maybe TRBD1 (6 bases). The CDR3 loop spans 16 amino acids. The germline V gene has CDR1 SGHDT and CDR2 YYEEEE. The V and J ends lost 1 base and 0 bases respectively, with 13 bases between them.

This clonotype has at least ten counts. The chain employs TRBV20-1 and TRBJ1-2; D perhaps matches TRBD1 (5 bases). The V gene's germline CDR1 is DFQATT and CDR2 SNEGSKA (reference sequence). CDR3 length equals 13 residues. V was clipped by 5 bases and J by 4 bases, with 14 bases between them. CDR3 bases: TGCAGTGCTTGGGACCATGGAGGCTATGGCTACACCTTC. It specifies CSAWDHGGYGYTF.

This clonotype has ten or more counts. V is TRBV6-7 and J is TRBJ2-1; weak D call: TRBD2 (5 bases). TRBV6-7 is noted as an ORF with a role that remains uncertain. The CDR3 has 19 amino acids. The V and J ends lost 4 bases and 1 base respectively, with 23 bases between them. CDR3 amino acids: CASSSLSRGEDSSYNEQFF. CDR3 nucleotides: TGTGCCAGCAGTTCCCTATCCCGGGGAGAGGATAGTTCCTACAATGAGCAGTTCTTC.

This clonotype was detected only a few times. V usage is TRBV5-6 and J usage is TRBJ2-7; D gene unclear. This CDR3 region has 12 residues. V lost 0 bases and J 9 bases, leaving 10 bases between the germline ends. Germline values: CDR1 SGHDT, CDR2 YYEEEE. The CDR3 here is CASSLGLGGQYF. For the CDR3, the DNA is TGTGCCAGCAGCTTGGGTCTGGGCGGGCAGTACTTC. Using reference TRBV5-6 and TRBJ2-7 for the parts outside the CDR3, the full variable domain is DAGVTQSPTHLIKTRGQQVTLRCSPKSGHDTVSWYQQALGQGPQFIFQYYEEEERQRGNFPDRFSGHQFPNYSSELNVNALLLGDSALYLCASSLGLGGQYFGPGTRLTVT.

This clonotype was found many times. The chain combines TRBV5-1 with TRBJ2-5, with TRBD1 matching 9 bases. Trimming at V came to 4 bases and at J to 5 bases, leaving 9 bases not matched to a gene. This CDR3 comprises 15 residues. The germline gives CDR1 SGHRS, CDR2 YFSETQ. This CDR3 reads CASSHAQGAIETQYF. Here the CDR3 DNA reads TGCGCCAGCAGCCACGCACAGGGGGCGATCGAGACCCAGTACTTC.

This clonotype was detected ten times or more. The chain has TRBV18 and TRBJ1-4, with D unresolved. Trimming stripped 5 bases from V and 6 bases from J, with 13 bases between. Germline V lookup: CDR1 KGHSH, CDR2 LQKENI. The CDR3 length is 14 residues. The CDR3 here is CASSSRFGDEKLFF. In DNA form, the CDR3 reads TGTGCCAGCTCATCTCGATTCGGGGATGAAAAACTGTTTTTT.

This clonotype was recorded many times. The chain couples TRBV6-2 or TRBV6-3 to TRBJ2-5; no clear D. This CDR3 has 14 amino acids. The germline V gene has CDR1 MNHEY and CDR2 SVGEGT. V was cut by 0 bases and J by 2 bases, with 7 bases left in between. The CDR3: CASSYSYSQETQYF. Here the CDR3 DNA reads TGTGCCAGCAGTTACTCGTACAGTCAAGAGACCCAGTACTTC.

The sample holds many counts of this clonotype. The rearrangement links TRBV7-9 to TRBJ2-1, with 10 positions matching TRBD2. Germline loops: CDR1 SEHNR, CDR2 FQNEAQ (reference sequence). The CDR3 runs to 17 residues. With 1 base clipped from V and 3 bases from J, the junction kept 6 bases outside the gene matches. The CDR3 DNA follows: TGTGCCAGCAGCTTAGGTAGTAGCGGGAGGCGCTACAATGAGCAGTTCTTC. This sequence encodes CASSLGSSGRRYNEQFF. Full variable domain (outside the CDR3, taken from reference TRBV7-9 and TRBJ2-1): DTGVSQNPRHKITKRGQNVTFRCDPISEHNRLYWYRQTLGQGPEFLTYFQNEAQLEKSRLLSDRFSAERPKGSFSTLEIQRTEQGDSAMYLCASSLGSSGRRYNEQFFGPGTRLTVL.

This clonotype appeared a few times. The chain is built from TRBV6-2 or TRBV6-3 and TRBJ2-7; D gene ambiguous. From germline, CDR1 is MNHEY and CDR2 SVGEGT. Trimming cost V 6 bases and J 4 bases, with 16 bases left between them. CDR3 size: 14 residues. The CDR3 is CASSQDILSYEQYF. The CDR3 region has the DNA TGTGCCAGCAGCCAAGACATCCTCTCATACGAGCAGTACTTC.

The chain joins TRBV5-1 to TRBJ2-5; possibly TRBD1 or TRBD2 for D (5 bases each). Germline-derived CDR1 and CDR2 are SGHRS and YFSETQ. The CDR3 loop spans 16 amino acids. Trimming removed 4 bases from V and 4 bases from J, with 20 bases in between. The CDR3 region is CASSIWGRGVGETQYF. As DNA, the CDR3 is TGCGCCAGCAGCATTTGGGGAAGAGGGGTTGGAGAGACCCAGTACTTC.

This clonotype was seen a few times. V and J are TRBV7-3 and TRBJ2-1, with 10 bases lining up with TRBD2. Germline CDR1 is SGHTA and CDR2 is FQGTGA. The J segment lost 9 bases and the V segment lost 5 bases, leaving 10 bases of the junction unmatched. This CDR3 is built from 15 residues. Here the CDR3 reads CASSPAGGPGSEQFF. CDR3 nucleotide sequence: TGTGCCAGCAGCCCAGCGGGAGGGCCGGGGAGTGAGCAGTTCTTC.

This chain uses TRBV10-3 with TRBJ2-2; D call uncertain. Trimming stripped 2 bases from V and 1 base from J, with 5 bases between. Germline values: CDR1 ENHRY, CDR2 SYGVKD. The CDR3 runs to 14 residues. CDR3 sequence reads: CAISENGNTGELFF. CDR3 nucleotides: TGTGCCATCAGTGAGAACGGGAACACCGGGGAGCTGTTTTTT.

This clonotype was seen ten or more times. The rearrangement uses TRBV7-8 and TRBJ1-4; D not certain. The CDR3 sequence is 16 residues long. CDR1 and CDR2 from the germline V gene are SGHVS and FQNEAQ. V lost 6 bases and J 8 bases, leaving 22 bases between the germline ends. The CDR3 sequence: CASSSTQRPWREKLFF. The CDR3 DNA sequence: TGTGCCAGCAGTTCGACGCAGCGCCCTTGGAGAGAAAAACTGTTTTTT.

The chain uses TRBV10-2 and TRBJ2-7; D is undetermined. The germline CDR1 and CDR2 sequences are WSHSY and SAAADI. The CDR3 has 13 amino acids. Trimming pared 0 bases from V and 1 base from J, leaving 4 bases between. Here the CDR3 reads CASSESGSYEQYF. The CDR3 DNA reads TGCGCCAGCAGTGAGTCCGGATCCTACGAGCAGTACTTC.

This clonotype was seen more than once but under ten times. The chain recombines TRBV9 with TRBJ1-3, with D unresolved. V was cut by 4 bases and J by 4 bases, with 9 bases left in between. This CDR3 region has 13 residues. Germline V gene sequence: CDR1 SGDLS, CDR2 YYNGEE. The CDR3 here is CASSFMTGNTIYF. Here the CDR3 DNA reads TGTGCCAGCAGCTTCATGACGGGAAACACCATATATTTT.

This clonotype has ten or more counts. The chain uses TRBV29-1 and TRBJ2-1; 9 bases match TRBD1. V trimming: 2 bases; J trimming: 5 bases; junction bases outside the gene matches: 1. From germline, CDR1 is SQVTM and CDR2 ANQGSEA. This CDR3 has 13 residues. This CDR3 reads CSVENRGHNEQFF. CDR3 bases: TGCAGCGTTGAAAACAGGGGGCACAATGAGCAGTTCTTC.

The J gene is TRBJ1-4, the V gene TRBV24-1; TRBD1 matches at 7 bases. V was clipped by 3 bases and J by 7 bases; unmatched bases: 19. The germline gives CDR1 KGHDR, CDR2 SFDVKD. This CDR3 is 19 amino acids long. The CDR3 bases are TGTGCCACCAGTGATCGAGCGGGACAGCCCGGAAGCGTGGGTGAAAAACTGTTTTTT. Encoded protein: CATSDRAGQPGSVGEKLFF.

This clonotype was picked up many times. The chain links TRBV3-1 to TRBJ2-1, with a possible D match to TRBD2 (7 bases). The CDR3 totals 17 residues. Germline V CDR1 and CDR2: LGHDT, YNNKEL (reference sequence). The V gene lost 4 bases and the J gene lost 4 bases, with 20 bases spanning the gap. This chain's CDR3 is CASSRIRGGGQYNEQFF. The CDR3 nucleotides read TGTGCCAGCAGCCGGATCCGAGGGGGGGGGCAGTACAATGAGCAGTTCTTC.

Many counts were recorded for this clonotype. This rearrangement joins TRBV6-1 to TRBJ2-5; 11 bases are a match to TRBD1. Germline CDR1 MNHNS, CDR2 SASEGT. The J segment lost 5 bases and the V segment lost 6 bases, leaving 8 bases of the junction unmatched. The CDR3 is 15 residues long. CDR3 sequence reads: CASRPGTGGRETQYF. CDR3 DNA sequence: TGTGCCAGCAGACCAGGGACAGGGGGTAGGGAGACCCAGTACTTC.

The CDR3 sequence: CSAIRALDTEAFF. The CDR3 DNA reads as TGCAGTGCTATTAGGGCCCTGGACACTGAAGCTTTCTTT. The chain is built from TRBV20-1 and TRBJ1-1; no clear D gene. Germline V gives CDR1 DFQATT, CDR2 SNEGSKA (reference sequence). V lost 4 bases and J lost 3, with 12 bases in between. The CDR3 spans 13 residues.

The V and J genes are TRBV18 and TRBJ1-6; D gene unclear. The CDR3 covers 15 residues. Germline V gene lookup returns CDR1 KGHSH and CDR2 LQKENI. V gave up 1 base and J gave up 5 bases, with 9 bases separating them. CDR3 DNA: TGTGCCAGCTCACCACAGAGTGTTAATAATTCACCCCTCCACTTT. Its protein product is CASSPQSVNNSPLHF.

V is TRBV12-3 or TRBV12-4 and J is TRBJ1-1, with D uncertain. V gave up 3 bases and J gave up 2 bases, with 10 bases separating them. The CDR3 totals 14 residues. The CDR3: CASSFMSVNTEAFF. The CDR3 DNA reads TGTGCCAGCAGTTTCATGTCAGTTAACACTGAAGCTTTCTTT.